A single sample gave rise to the 8 T cell receptor beta chains below, sequenced in a study of Ad26.COV2.S vaccination and SARS-CoV-2 variants. Treatment described: some 19 received Ad26.COV2.S at low or high dose, single or two shots; about 5 received placebo; per-sample allocation not given. Sampling happened 63 days after the first vaccine or placebo injection. Method: immunoSEQ multiplex PCR; TCRdb's copy keeps in-frame clones and lacks some. The data contain some 480,000 clones, roughly 85% of them singletons. Material: peripheral blood, obtained in a trial of Ad26.COV2.S vaccine versus placebo. Every receptor here comes from a person between 18 and 65 years old who received the Ad26.COV2.S COVID-19 vaccine or a placebo.

CDR3 region: CASSSTSATDTQYF. Written as DNA, the CDR3 is TGTGCCAGTAGTTCCACTAGCGCGACAGATACGCAGTATTTT. The chain is built from TRBV19 and TRBJ2-3, with 7 bases lining up with TRBD2. V was pared by 5 bases and J by 3 bases, with 5 bases of the junction left unmatched. Germline lookup yields CDR1 LNHDA and CDR2 SQIVND (reference sequence). The CDR3 is 14 amino acids. Full variable domain (remainder filled in from reference TRBV19 and TRBJ2-3): DGGITQSPKYLFRKEGQNVTLSCEQNLNHDAMYWYRQDPGQGLRLIYYSQIVNDFQKGDIAEGYSVSREKKESFPLTVTSAQKNPTAFYLCASSSTSATDTQYFGPGTRLTVL.

This clone was recorded only once. The chain carries TRBV6-2 or TRBV6-3 and TRBJ2-4; TRBD1 or TRBD2 may be the D gene (6 bases each). The CDR3 has 20 amino acids. V was cut by 0 bases and J by 9 bases, with 30 bases left in between. The germline CDR1 and CDR2 sequences are MNHEY and SVGEGT. As DNA, the CDR3 is TGTGCCAGCAGTTACTCGACAGGTGCACCGAGACAGCGGGCCGGGGGCATTCAGTACTTC. This translates into CASSYSTGAPRQRAGGIQYF.

J is TRBJ2-1 and V is TRBV9; no definite D call. Germline V gives CDR1 SGDLS, CDR2 YYNGEE. This CDR3 region has 15 residues. V gave up 4 bases and J gave up 0 bases, with 11 bases separating them. The CDR3 DNA sequence: TGTGCCAGCAGCCCCAGTCCCGGCTCCTACAATGAGCAGTTCTTC. Amino acids: CASSPSPGSYNEQFF.

CDR3 protein: CASSVGGGALAFF. CDR3 DNA: TGTGCCAGCAGCGTAGGAGGAGGGGCACTCGCTTTCTTT. The chain combines TRBV9 with TRBJ1-1; D possibly corresponds to TRBD1 (5 bases). The germline CDR1 and CDR2 sequences are SGDLS and YYNGEE. V gave up 0 bases and J gave up 11 bases, with 14 bases separating them. The CDR3 runs to 13 residues.

The V and J genes are TRBV7-3 and TRBJ2-3; 9 positions match TRBD1. After removal of 4 bases from V and 5 bases from J, the junction contained 13 bases not matched to a gene. The V gene's germline CDR1 is SGHTA and CDR2 FQGTGA. This CDR3 has 17 amino acids. DNA of the CDR3: TGTGCCAGCAGCTCCGGACAGGGGTTCATAGTGGGAGATACGCAGTATTTT. Protein product: CASSSGQGFIVGDTQYF.

This clone was seen a single time. The V call is TRBV4-3, the J call TRBJ2-6; TRBD1 might be the D (5 bases). Germline lookup yields CDR1 LGHNA and CDR2 YSLEER. The CDR3 has 17 amino acids. V gave up 1 base and J gave up 2 bases, with 12 bases separating them. CDR3 bases: TGCGCCAGCAGCCAAGGTGGGGCCCTCACTGGGGCCAACGTCCTGACTTTC. This gives the protein CASSQGGALTGANVLTF.

This chain uses TRBV6-4 with TRBJ1-6, with no clear D. The CDR3 is 14 residues long. V was trimmed by 3 bases and J by 10 bases, leaving 13 bases between them. Per the germline V gene, CDR1 is MRHNA and CDR2 is SNTAGT. The chain's CDR3 is CASSEFGVNSPLHF. The CDR3 DNA reads TGTGCCAGCAGTGAGTTTGGGGTAAACTCACCCCTCCACTTT.

J is TRBJ2-1 and V is TRBV29-1; 7 bases fit TRBD2. CDR1 SQVTM and CDR2 ANQGSEA come from the germline V gene. J gave up 7 bases and V 7 bases, and 7 bases lay outside the gene matches. CDR3 length: 12 amino acids. CDR3 in amino acids: CSGTGGWNEQFF. The CDR3 nucleotides read TGCAGCGGAACGGGGGGTTGGAATGAGCAGTTCTTC.